The clone carrying this T cell receptor (beta chain) showed up just a few times. Its target is not known. Per the germline V gene, CDR1 is MNHNS and CDR2 is SASEGT. With 8 bases clipped from V and 7 bases from J, the junction kept 5 bases outside the gene matches. This CDR3 is 14 amino acids long. The data stem from a study of cytomegalovirus exposure and HLA in healthy donors. About the study: The Caucasian-associated ancestry cluster contained about 80% of the 300 to 400 genotyped donors. Study findings and constraints: In a later analysis, about 17,000 TCR beta sequences were associated with HLA alleles at 0.05 false discovery rate. The listing of 150 or so TCR beta chains classed them as cytomegalovirus-associated.

In the PCR, 60 Vbeta and 13 Jbeta primers were used. Generated by immunoSEQ multiplex PCR, the TCRdb table keeps only in-frame clones and is missing some. This table has 99,000 or so clones, approximately 69% appearing once. The clonotype was recovered from a man aged 25 to 45 in good health and CMV-seronegative. This chain connects TRBV6-1 to TRBJ2-2; 12 nucleotides align to TRBD2. Sequences were obtained from PBMCs. CDR3 sequence (DNA): TGTGCCAGCGAGGCTAGCGGGAGGGTCGGGGAGCTGTTTTTT. This gives the protein CASEASGRVGELFF.